This T cell receptor beta chain was identified in a study of blood T cell repertoires in COVID-19. Looking at the study overall: The samples span acute and convalescent COVID-19 from the United States, Italy and Spain.

As processed by the authors: Reference gene primer amplification gave nucleated cell count estimates. Libraries were prepared by immunoSEQ multiplex PCR; TCRdb keeps only in-frame clonotypes and omits some of them. The V and J calls and clone size come from that table; D and trimming were worked out from the DNA. The profile covers around 300,000 clones, with 88% appearing a single time and about 5% taken by the ten largest. The V and J ends lost 8 bases and 2 bases, in that order; junction bases with no gene match: 6. CDR3 length: 15 amino acids. From germline, CDR1 is MDHEN and CDR2 SYDVKM. In terms of age and location, participants ranged from roughly 18 to 100 years and lived in approximately 24 US areas.

The clonotype originates from a man aged 25-45 years who had recovered from COVID-19. The sample was PBMCs or T cells enriched from blood (not recorded which). The rearrangement joins TRBV28 to TRBJ2-3; 11 bases map to TRBD2. CDR3 amino acids: CASGGTSGYTDTQYF. CDR3 DNA sequence: TGTGCCAGCGGTGGGACTAGCGGTTACACAGATACGCAGTATTTT.